Shown below are 17 T cell receptor beta chains from a single sample sequenced in a study of OX40 agonist ivuxolimab in advanced cancers. Only in-frame clones appear in the TCRdb table, and some are missing; sequencing was by immunoSEQ multiplex PCR. The sample carries tens of thousands of clones, approximately 85% recorded once. The specimen comprised CD4+ or CD8+ T cells sorted from blood, sampled in a trial of the OX40 agonist ivuxolimab. These receptors were collected from an adult with an advanced solid tumor such as melanoma, head and neck, liver or kidney cancer.

This chain joins TRBV18 and TRBJ1-6; weak D call: TRBD1 (5 bases). Germline CDR1 is KGHSH and CDR2 is LQKENI. This CDR3 spans 15 amino acids. V lost 0 bases and J 6 bases, leaving 9 bases between the germline ends. CDR3 nucleotide sequence: TGTGCCAGCTCACCACCGGAGGGGAGTAATTCACCCCTCCACTTT. This gives the protein CASSPPEGSNSPLHF.

The chain recombines TRBV5-1 with TRBJ2-3; 10 positions match TRBD1. Trimming removed 4 bases from V and 3 bases from J; junction bases left unmatched: 5. The CDR3 totals 15 residues. Germline V gene sequence: CDR1 SGHRS, CDR2 YFSETQ. CDR3 protein: CASSLADRGTDTQYF. The CDR3 region has the DNA TGCGCCAGCAGCCTGGCGGACAGGGGGACAGATACGCAGTATTTT.

The gene calls are TRBV9 and TRBJ1-2, with a tentative D call TRBD1 (5 bases). V was trimmed by 3 bases and J by 3 bases, leaving 12 bases between them. The CDR3 is 14 amino acids. Germline CDR1 and CDR2: SGDLS and YYNGEE. The CDR3 spells CASSDAGGDYGYTF. CDR3 bases: TGTGCCAGCAGCGACGCGGGGGGAGACTATGGCTACACCTTC.

The J gene is TRBJ1-2, the V gene TRBV2, with 7 bases identical to TRBD1. The CDR3 length is 15 residues. V trimming: 7 bases; J trimming: 1 base; junction bases outside the gene matches: 9. The V gene's germline CDR1 is SNHLY and CDR2 FYNNEI. Here the CDR3 DNA reads TGTGCCAGCACCGCCCAGACAGGGAATAACTATGGCTACACCTTC. It is translated as CASTAQTGNNYGYTF.

The chain carries TRBV5-5 and TRBJ1-2, with TRBD1 as a possible D gene (5 bases). This CDR3 region has 13 residues. Looked up from germline, CDR1 is SGHKS and CDR2 is YYEKEE (reference sequence). Trimming took off 1 base at V and 8 bases at J, with 12 bases between the two ends. The CDR3 region is CASSLNRMGGYTF. The CDR3 DNA reads TGTGCCAGCAGCTTGAACAGGATGGGAGGCTACACCTTC.

This sequence joins TRBV4-2 and TRBJ2-3; unclear D gene. Germline-derived CDR1 and CDR2 are LGHNA and YNFKEQ. The V and J ends lost 0 bases and 0 bases respectively, with 10 bases between them. CDR3 length: 16 amino acids. CDR3 bases: TGTGCCAGCAGCCAAGATTTAACACAGAGCACAGATACGCAGTATTTT. This translates into CASSQDLTQSTDTQYF.

Here the CDR3 DNA reads TGTGCCAGTAGAGTACGAGGGGCGGGAGATACGCAGTATTTT. It is translated as CASRVRGAGDTQYF. The gene calls are TRBV19 and TRBJ2-3; D tentatively reads TRBD1 or TRBD2 (5 bases each). CDR1 and CDR2 from the germline V gene are LNHDA and SQIVND (reference sequence). The CDR3 is made up of 14 amino acids. The V gene lost 6 bases and the J gene lost 5 bases, with 15 bases spanning the gap.

The chain couples TRBV28 to TRBJ2-4; no reliable D call. The length of the CDR3 is 18 residues. Trimming left V 5 bases short and J 2 bases short, with 22 bases between. Germline assignment: CDR1 MDHEN and CDR2 SYDVKM. CDR3 DNA: TGTGCCAGCAGTCGGACGGTCGAATATATGGTGACCAAAAACATTCAGTACTTC. Translating it yields CASSRTVEYMVTKNIQYF. Full variable domain (rest looked up from reference TRBV28 and TRBJ2-4): DVKVTQSSRYLVKRTGEKVFLECVQDMDHENMFWYRQDPGLGLRLIYFSYDVKMKEKGDIPEGYSVSREKKERFSLILESASTNQTSMYLCASSRTVEYMVTKNIQYFGAGTRLSVL.

This chain uses TRBV6-4 with TRBJ1-6; D not resolved. Trimming cost V 10 bases and J 7 bases, with 8 bases left between them. Germline V lookup: CDR1 MRHNA, CDR2 SNTAGT. This CDR3 spans 11 amino acids. CDR3 in DNA: TGTGCCATTTCAAACAATTCACCCCTCCACTTT. Its translation is CAISNNSPLHF.

CDR3 coding DNA: TGTGCCAGCAGCCCATTCCCGACAGGGGGCTTTGGCGAGCAGTACTTC. This gives the protein CASSPFPTGGFGEQYF. The chain carries TRBV11-1 and TRBJ2-7; 10 nucleotides align to TRBD1. CDR1 SGHAT and CDR2 FQDESV come from the germline V gene (reference sequence). The CDR3 loop spans 16 amino acids. The V segment lost 5 bases and the J segment 6 bases; nucleotides outside the gene matches: 13.

The chain uses TRBV28 and TRBJ1-1; D not resolved. V was cut by 10 bases and J by 3 bases, with 6 bases left in between. CDR1 is MDHEN and CDR2 is SYDVKM in the germline V gene. There are 10 residues in the CDR3. The DNA for the CDR3 is TGTGCCACCCGGTACACTGAAGCTTTCTTT. Translated, it gives CATRYTEAFF. The variable domain in full, completed from reference TRBV28 and TRBJ1-1, reads DVKVTQSSRYLVKRTGEKVFLECVQDMDHENMFWYRQDPGLGLRLIYFSYDVKMKEKGDIPEGYSVSREKKERFSLILESASTNQTSMYLCATRYTEAFFGQGTRLTVV.

The chain has TRBV18 and TRBJ1-1; TRBD1 matches 7 bases. The CDR3 spans 13 residues. V shed 3 bases, J shed 3 bases, and the junction held 1 base outside the gene matches. Per the germline V gene, CDR1 is KGHSH and CDR2 is LQKENI. The CDR3 sequence is CASSPQGDTEAFF. DNA of the CDR3: TGTGCCAGCTCACCCCAGGGGGACACTGAAGCTTTCTTT.

The chain joins TRBV5-1 to TRBJ2-5; 9 nucleotides match TRBD2. CDR3 length equals 15 residues. V lost 1 base and J lost 0; bases outside the gene matches: 1. In germline, CDR1 is SGHRS, CDR2 YFSETQ. The CDR3 DNA reads as TGCGCCAGCAGCTTGCTAGCGGGGAACCAAGAGACCCAGTACTTC. Amino acid sequence: CASSLLAGNQETQYF.

This chain joins TRBV5-1 and TRBJ2-5, with D maybe TRBD1 (6 bases). V was cut by 0 bases and J by 4 bases, with 13 bases left in between. Germline V gene lookup returns CDR1 SGHRS and CDR2 YFSETQ. The CDR3 is 15 residues long. The chain's CDR3 is CASSLAAGGSETQYF. The CDR3 bases are TGCGCCAGCAGCTTGGCGGCTGGGGGCTCAGAGACCCAGTACTTC.

This rearrangement joins TRBV5-4 to TRBJ1-1; D uncertain. The CDR3 covers 16 residues. Trimming took 2 bases from V and 0 from J, leaving 14 bases between them. Germline V gene sequence: CDR1 SGHNT, CDR2 YYREEE (reference sequence). The CDR3 DNA reads as TGTGCCAGCAGCTTTGGACCGTTTCGCTTGAACACTGAAGCTTTCTTT. Its protein product is CASSFGPFRLNTEAFF.

This clone was observed once. The rearrangement links TRBV6-1 to TRBJ2-1, with TRBD2 matching over 7 bases. The ends lost 3 bases at V and 0 bases at J; junction bases unmatched: 2. The germline gives CDR1 MNHNS, CDR2 SASEGT. This CDR3 region has 15 residues. The CDR3 sequence is CASSDPGGSYNEQFF. CDR3 nucleotide sequence: TGTGCCAGCAGTGACCCGGGGGGCTCCTACAATGAGCAGTTCTTC.

In its sample, this clone is medium-sized. The chain joins TRBV5-4 to TRBJ2-7, with 8 bases fitting TRBD1. Germline-derived CDR1 and CDR2 are SGHNT and YYREEE (reference sequence). After removal of 4 bases from V and 6 bases from J, the junction contained 12 bases not matched to a gene. CDR3 length: 15 amino acids. As DNA, the CDR3 is TGTGCCAGCAGCCCCGGACAGGGAAGCCTGCTCGAGCAGTACTTC. This encodes CASSPGQGSLLEQYF.